These 26 T cell receptor beta chains originate from one sample sequenced in a study of T cells in Graves' hyperthyroidism and ophthalmopathy (dated by TCRdb to 2018 to 2020). Receptor amplification or capture employed multiplex PCR. The run used an Illumina HiSeq 2000. The TCR beta CDR3 regions were amplified from the RNA transcripts. The first round of RT-PCR for the TCR CDR3 was performed with the HTBI primer set and the Qiagen OneStep RT-PCR kit. TCRdb ran its own pipeline on the public reads, namely fastp trimming at Q25 and MiXCR clone calling, and kept in-frame beta chains. Every distinct CDR3 protein forms one entry, paired with its most common genes and DNA. The table for this sample lists 300,000 to 400,000 distinct CDR3 sequences; roughly 13% of them were counted only once. The ten biggest clones cover 9.2% of the sample. Sequencing was done on a sample of blood. The receptors stem from a woman younger than 35 with Graves' hyperthyroidism.

The chain carries TRBV7-8 and TRBJ2-1; TRBD2 matches 7 bases. The ends lost 4 bases at V and 5 bases at J; junction bases unmatched: 14. This CDR3 spans 17 amino acids. The germline V gene has CDR1 SGHVS and CDR2 FQNEAQ. The CDR3 DNA follows: TGTGCCAGCAGCTCCCCGTCCGGGGCGGGAGTAGACAATGAGCAGTTCTTC. Residues: CASSSPSGAGVDNEQFF.

This clonotype occurred a few times. Germline is not matched at one junction end, which may reflect a read error. This sequence joins TRBV12-3 or TRBV12-4 and TRBJ2-7, with D maybe TRBD1 (10 bases). The CDR3 sequence is 18 residues long. CDR3 protein: CAGSSGTGESGRTYEQYF. CDR3 in DNA: TGTGCCGGCAGTTCGGGGACAGGGGAGAGCGGGAGGACCTACGAGCAGTACTTC.

The chain joins TRBV7-8 to TRBJ1-5; D remains unclear. In germline, CDR1 is SGHVS, CDR2 FQNEAQ. The CDR3 is made up of 13 amino acids. The V gene lost 1 base and the J gene lost 6 bases, with 7 bases spanning the gap. The CDR3 DNA reads TGTGCCAGCAGCTTAGATCTACGTCAGCCCCAGCATTTT. Amino acids: CASSLDLRQPQHF.

This clonotype has a count of ten or more. V usage is TRBV5-1 and J usage is TRBJ2-1; TRBD2 matches at 8 bases. The trim removed 5 bases at V and 0 bases at J, leaving 13 bases unmatched. Germline V gene data show CDR1 as SGHRS and CDR2 as YFSETQ. This CDR3 comprises 18 residues. CDR3 bases: TGCGCCAGCAGTTATCTACTGACTAGCGCGAGCTCCTACAATGAGCAGTTCTTC. Translating gives CASSYLLTSASSYNEQFF.

This clonotype was counted many times. The chain has TRBV7-3 and TRBJ1-4; no firm D call. The length of the CDR3 is 13 residues. V shed 4 bases and J shed 0 bases, with 3 bases lying between them. Per germline, CDR1 SGHTA and CDR2 FQGTGA. The CDR3 loop reads CASSSSTNEKLFF. As DNA, the CDR3 is TGTGCCAGCAGCTCCTCAACTAATGAAAAACTGTTTTTT.

This clonotype was counted many times. The rearrangement joins TRBV30 to TRBJ2-3; D not resolved. There are 11 residues in the CDR3. CDR1 and CDR2 from the germline V gene are GTSNPN and SVGIG (reference sequence). Trimming left V 0 bases short and J 4 bases short, with 2 bases between. CDR3 protein: CAWSVPDTQYF. The CDR3 region has the DNA TGTGCCTGGAGTGTACCAGATACGCAGTATTTT.

This clonotype was picked up many times. The chain is built from TRBV7-3 and TRBJ1-2; possibly TRBD1 for D (5 bases). CDR3 length equals 15 residues. CDR1 is SGHTA, CDR2 FQGTGA, per germline. The V gene lost 0 bases and the J gene lost 7 bases, with 15 bases spanning the gap. The CDR3 nucleotides read TGTGCCAGCAGCTTAACCTCCTTCGAGAGGGGTGGCTACACCTTC. It is translated as CASSLTSFERGGYTF.

This clonotype was seen a handful of times. The gene calls are TRBV19 and TRBJ2-7, with D perhaps assigned TRBD1 or TRBD2 (6 bases each). CDR1 and CDR2 from the germline V gene are LNHDA and SQIVND (reference sequence). The CDR3 contains 15 residues. V lost 1 base and J 2 bases, leaving 12 bases between the germline ends. The CDR3, as DNA: TGTGCCAGTAGTATAGTCCGAGGGGGGCCCTACGAGCAGTACTTC. Protein: CASSIVRGGPYEQYF.

This clonotype was detected many times. The chain recombines TRBV5-1 with TRBJ2-3; 7 bases are shared with TRBD1. V lost 4 bases to trimming and J lost 0 bases; unmatched junction nucleotides: 2. This CDR3 is built from 14 residues. Germline CDR1 SGHRS, CDR2 YFSETQ. The CDR3 reads CASSLGQSTDTQYF. Here the CDR3 DNA reads TGCGCCAGCAGCCTGGGACAGAGCACAGATACGCAGTATTTT.

The chain uses TRBV7-4 and TRBJ1-6, with D unclear. The V end lost 3 bases, the J end lost 4 bases, and 25 bases lay between the germline ends. This CDR3 contains 20 residues. Germline V CDR1 and CDR2: SGHVT, SQSDAQ. Here the CDR3 DNA reads TGTGCCAGCAGCTTGCTTCCCAGAATCAAACCCGGCGCTTATAATTCACCCCTCCACTTT. Protein sequence: CASSLLPRIKPGAYNSPLHF. Full variable domain (remainder filled in from reference TRBV7-4 and TRBJ1-6): GAGVSQSPRYKVAKRGRDVALRCDSISGHVTLYWYRQTLGQGSEVLTYSQSDAQRDKSGRPSGRFSAERPERSVSTLKIQRTEQGDSAVYLCASSLLPRIKPGAYNSPLHFGNGTRLTVT.

This chain links TRBV27 with TRBJ1-6; no firm D call. The CDR3 has 15 amino acids. The V end lost 2 bases, the J end lost 10 bases, and 15 bases lay between the germline ends. CDR1 MNHEY and CDR2 SMNVEV come from the germline V gene (reference sequence). The CDR3 DNA sequence: TGTGCCAGCAGTTTAAGCCGAGACATCAGGTCACCCCTCCACTTT. The encoded protein is CASSLSRDIRSPLHF.

In this sample, this clonotype turned up a few times. This chain joins TRBV9 and TRBJ2-1, with a weak D call TRBD1 (7 bases). V lost 6 bases and J 9 bases, leaving 22 bases between the germline ends. The CDR3 covers 15 residues. The germline V gene encodes CDR1 SGDLS and CDR2 YYNGEE. The CDR3 DNA sequence: TGTGCCAGCACCTCCAGGGGGGAGGTTGGAAGTGAGCAGTTCTTC. Translating it yields CASTSRGEVGSEQFF.

This clonotype has only a few counts. The V call is TRBV18, the J call TRBJ2-1; TRBD1 matches at 10 bases. The CDR3 consists of 20 residues. V trimming: 4 bases; J trimming: 2 bases; junction bases outside the gene matches: 17. Germline assignment: CDR1 KGHSH and CDR2 LQKENI. This CDR3 is CASSLTGTGAVLTPYNEQFF. CDR3 coding DNA: TGTGCCAGCTCACTAACCGGGACAGGGGCAGTTCTTACTCCCTACAATGAGCAGTTCTTC.

In its sample, this clonotype was seen many times. The chain employs TRBV29-1 and TRBJ2-1; the match to TRBD2 covers 7 bases. The V segment lost 6 bases and the J segment 0 bases; nucleotides outside the gene matches: 8. The length of the CDR3 is 15 residues. CDR1 is SQVTM, CDR2 ANQGSEA, per germline. The CDR3 region is CSVREGGSSYNEQFF. The CDR3 coding sequence is TGCAGCGTCCGGGAAGGCGGGAGCTCCTACAATGAGCAGTTCTTC.

This clonotype was seen repeatedly, ten times or more. The chain couples TRBV18 to TRBJ1-1, with TRBD1 as a possible D gene (5 bases). Germline values: CDR1 KGHSH, CDR2 LQKENI. CDR3 length: 15 amino acids. V lost 6 bases and J 0 bases, leaving 14 bases between the germline ends. In DNA, the CDR3 is TGTGCCAGCTCCCCAAAACAGGAACTGAACACTGAAGCTTTCTTT. Translation: CASSPKQELNTEAFF.

This clonotype was seen only once. Given a much more abundant clone one base away, this may be a read error. The CDR3 DNA follows: TGCAGCGTTGAAGGGTTGGGGGCCGGTGACTACGAGCAGTACTTC. Protein sequence: CSVEGLGAGDYEQYF. The rearrangement joins TRBV29-1 to TRBJ2-7; D is perhaps TRBD1 (6 bases). In germline, CDR1 is SQVTM, CDR2 ANQGSEA. This CDR3 region has 15 residues. Between the trimmed V and J ends, which lost 1 base and 3 bases, there was a span of 16 bases.

This clonotype showed up many times. The chain is built from TRBV3-1 and TRBJ2-1; TRBD2 matches at 12 bases. The junction had 11 bases not matched to a gene; V was cut back by 0 bases and J by 8 bases. Germline V gives CDR1 LGHDT, CDR2 YNNKEL (reference sequence). This CDR3 has 18 residues. CDR3 nucleotide sequence: TGTGCCAGCAGCCAAGATCCTCTAGCGGGGGGGCCTTCGGATGAGCAGTTCTTC. Protein product: CASSQDPLAGGPSDEQFF.

The DNA of the CDR3 is TGTGCCAGCAGCGCGCGACTTCAAGAGACCCAGTACTTC. Translated: CASSARLQETQYF. The J gene is TRBJ2-5, the V gene TRBV11-2; D unclear. Trimming shortened V by 5 bases and J by 2 bases, and 9 bases separated the two germline ends. Germline CDR1 and CDR2: SGHAT and FQNNGV. This CDR3 region has 13 residues.

This clonotype was found a few times. The genes are TRBV6-1 and TRBJ1-5, with 8 bases lining up with TRBD1. After removal of 7 bases from V and 3 bases from J, the junction contained 11 bases not matched to a gene. This CDR3 region has 16 residues. CDR1 and CDR2 (germline): MNHNS, SASEGT. The CDR3 protein is CASKPLRGPDNQPQHF. The CDR3 region has the DNA TGTGCCAGCAAGCCCCTCAGGGGGCCTGACAATCAGCCCCAGCATTTT.

This clonotype has a handful of counts. The chain employs TRBV4-3 and TRBJ1-4; D unclear. CDR1 and CDR2 from the germline V gene are LGHNA and YSLEER. The CDR3 is made up of 15 amino acids. Between the trimmed V and J ends, which lost 1 base and 8 bases, there was a span of 14 bases. The CDR3 is CASSQAQAGREKLFF. DNA for the CDR3: TGCGCCAGCAGCCAAGCTCAGGCCGGGCGGGAAAAACTGTTTTTT.

About this clonotype: A read error may explain this, as a much larger clone is one base away. The chain uses TRBV7-2 and TRBJ2-1, with a weak D call TRBD2 (5 bases). Germline V gene sequence: CDR1 SGHTA, CDR2 FQGNSA. The V and J ends lost 5 bases and 4 bases respectively, with 21 bases between them. This CDR3 has 17 residues. The CDR3 nucleotides are TGTGCCAGCAGCCTAAGCGGCGCAGTCCTCAGTTACAATGAGCAGTTCTTC. Translation gives CASSLSGAVLSYNEQFF.

In its sample, this clonotype was seen a few times. The chain couples TRBV28 to TRBJ1-3; possible D gene TRBD1, 5 bases. This CDR3 has 16 residues. CDR1 is MDHEN and CDR2 is SYDVKM in the germline V gene. V lost 6 bases to trimming and J lost 0 bases, with 15 bases between them. CDR3 in DNA: TGTGCCAGCAGGGTAGACAGTGAACTCTCTGGAAACACCATATATTTT. Translation gives CASRVDSELSGNTIYF.

This clonotype was observed many times. This chain links TRBV20-1 with TRBJ1-5; D may be TRBD1 (5 bases). The V gene's germline CDR1 is DFQATT and CDR2 SNEGSKA (reference sequence). With 6 bases removed from V and 4 bases from J, the gap between germline ends came to 10 bases. The CDR3 runs to 12 residues. The CDR3 DNA reads as TGCAGTGCCGGGGCGCGAAATCAGCCCCAGCATTTT. Amino acids: CSAGARNQPQHF.

This rearrangement joins TRBV5-4 to TRBJ1-3; a weak D match, TRBD1 (5 bases). With 5 bases removed from V and 0 bases from J, the gap between germline ends came to 12 bases. CDR1 and CDR2 from the germline V gene are SGHNT and YYREEE (reference sequence). The CDR3 runs 15 residues. For the CDR3, the DNA is TGTGCCAGCAGTCTCAGGACAACCTCTGGAAACACCATATATTTT. Protein sequence: CASSLRTTSGNTIYF.

This clonotype was seen ten or more times. The chain is built from TRBV6-1 and TRBJ1-5, with D possibly being TRBD1 (5 bases). Trimming shortened V by 6 bases and J by 3 bases, and 21 bases separated the two germline ends. Per the germline V gene, CDR1 is MNHNS and CDR2 is SASEGT. The CDR3 loop spans 17 amino acids. CDR3 DNA sequence: TGTGCCAGCAGGGGGGGGGAGGCAGACTCCCCCAATCAGCCCCAGCATTTT. Residues: CASRGGEADSPNQPQHF.

For the CDR3, the DNA is TGCGCCAGCAGCCGGGTCGGGCAGAACTATGGCTACACCTTC. The encoded protein is CASSRVGQNYGYTF. The rearrangement joins TRBV4-1 to TRBJ1-2; D gene unclear. CDR1 and CDR2 (germline): MGHRA, YSYEKL. CDR3 length: 14 residues. The V and J ends lost 4 bases and 2 bases respectively, with 11 bases between them.